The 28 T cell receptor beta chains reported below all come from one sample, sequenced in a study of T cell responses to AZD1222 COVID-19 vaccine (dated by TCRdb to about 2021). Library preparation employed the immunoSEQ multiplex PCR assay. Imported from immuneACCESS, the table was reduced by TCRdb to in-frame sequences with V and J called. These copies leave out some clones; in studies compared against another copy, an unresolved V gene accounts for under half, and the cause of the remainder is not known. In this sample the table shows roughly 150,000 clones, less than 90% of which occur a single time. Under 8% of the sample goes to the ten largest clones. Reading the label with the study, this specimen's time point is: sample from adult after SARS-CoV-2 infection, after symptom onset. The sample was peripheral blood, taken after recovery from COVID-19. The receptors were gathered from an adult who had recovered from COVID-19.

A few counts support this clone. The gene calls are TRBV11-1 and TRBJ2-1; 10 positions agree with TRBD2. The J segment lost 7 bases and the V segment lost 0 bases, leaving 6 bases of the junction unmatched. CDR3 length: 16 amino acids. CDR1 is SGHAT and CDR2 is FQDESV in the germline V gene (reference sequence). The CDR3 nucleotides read TGTGCCAGCAGCTTAGCCGGCCTAGCGGGGGTGAATGAGCAGTTCTTC. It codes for CASSLAGLAGVNEQFF.

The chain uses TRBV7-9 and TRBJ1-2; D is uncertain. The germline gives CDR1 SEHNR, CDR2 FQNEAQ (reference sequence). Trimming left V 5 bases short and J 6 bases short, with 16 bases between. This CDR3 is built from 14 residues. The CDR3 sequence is CASSPYPPTDGYTF. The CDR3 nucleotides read TGTGCCAGCAGCCCGTACCCCCCGACTGATGGCTACACCTTC.

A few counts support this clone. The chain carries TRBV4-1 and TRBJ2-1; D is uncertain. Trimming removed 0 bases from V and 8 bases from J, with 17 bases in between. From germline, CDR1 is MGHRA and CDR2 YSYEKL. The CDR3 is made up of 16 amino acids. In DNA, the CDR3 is TGCGCCAGCAGCCAAGATGGAAGCGCCACAGTAGATGAGCAGTTCTTC. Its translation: CASSQDGSATVDEQFF.

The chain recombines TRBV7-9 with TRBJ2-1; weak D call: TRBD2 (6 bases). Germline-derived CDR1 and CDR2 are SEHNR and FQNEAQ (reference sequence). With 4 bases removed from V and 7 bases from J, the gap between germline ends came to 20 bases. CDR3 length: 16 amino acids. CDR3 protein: CASSSSGVAFRNEQFF. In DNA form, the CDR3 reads TGTGCCAGCAGCTCCTCGGGAGTAGCATTCAGAAATGAGCAGTTCTTC.

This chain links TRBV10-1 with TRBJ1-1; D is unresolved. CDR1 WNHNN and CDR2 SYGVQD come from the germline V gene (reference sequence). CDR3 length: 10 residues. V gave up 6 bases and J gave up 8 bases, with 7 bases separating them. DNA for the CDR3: TGCGCCAGCAGAAGGCCAGAAGCTTTCTTT. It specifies CASRRPEAFF.

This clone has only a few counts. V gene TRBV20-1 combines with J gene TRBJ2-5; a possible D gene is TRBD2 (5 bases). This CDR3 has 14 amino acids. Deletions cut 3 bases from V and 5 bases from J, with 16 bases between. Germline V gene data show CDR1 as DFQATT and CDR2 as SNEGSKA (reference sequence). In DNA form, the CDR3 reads TGCAGTGCTAGTCCTCTAGCCCGGGTGGAGACCCAGTACTTC. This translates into CSASPLARVETQYF.

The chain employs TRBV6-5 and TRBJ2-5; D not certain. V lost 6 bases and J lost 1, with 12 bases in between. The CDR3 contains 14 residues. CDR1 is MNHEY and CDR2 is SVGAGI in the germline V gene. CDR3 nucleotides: TGTGCCAGCAGGTCGGACCTATCCCAAGAGACCCAGTACTTC. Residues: CASRSDLSQETQYF.

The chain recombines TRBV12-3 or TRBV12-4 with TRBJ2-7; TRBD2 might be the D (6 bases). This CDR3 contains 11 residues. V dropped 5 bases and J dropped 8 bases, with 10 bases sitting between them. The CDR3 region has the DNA TGTGCCAGCAGTGCGGACTATAAGCAGTACTTC. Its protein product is CASSADYKQYF.

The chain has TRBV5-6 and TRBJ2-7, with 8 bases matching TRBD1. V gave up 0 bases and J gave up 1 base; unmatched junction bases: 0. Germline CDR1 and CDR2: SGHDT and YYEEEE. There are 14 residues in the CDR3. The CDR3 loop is CASSLGQGSYEQYF. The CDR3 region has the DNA TGTGCCAGCAGCTTGGGACAGGGGTCCTACGAGCAGTACTTC.

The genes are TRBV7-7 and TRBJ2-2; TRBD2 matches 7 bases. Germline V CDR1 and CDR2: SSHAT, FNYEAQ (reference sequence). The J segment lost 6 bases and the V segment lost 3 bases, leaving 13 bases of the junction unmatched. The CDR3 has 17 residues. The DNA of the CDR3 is TGTGCCAGCAGCTTCGGGGTACCGGCTAGCGGTTCCGGGGAGCTGTTTTTT. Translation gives CASSFGVPASGSGELFF.

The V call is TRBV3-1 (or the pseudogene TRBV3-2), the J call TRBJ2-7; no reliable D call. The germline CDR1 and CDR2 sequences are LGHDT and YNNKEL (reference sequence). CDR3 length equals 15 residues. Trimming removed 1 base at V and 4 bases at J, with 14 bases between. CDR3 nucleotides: TGTGCCAGCAGCCAAGCGGGCAGCTCAAGGTACGAGCAGTACTTC. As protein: CASSQAGSSRYEQYF.

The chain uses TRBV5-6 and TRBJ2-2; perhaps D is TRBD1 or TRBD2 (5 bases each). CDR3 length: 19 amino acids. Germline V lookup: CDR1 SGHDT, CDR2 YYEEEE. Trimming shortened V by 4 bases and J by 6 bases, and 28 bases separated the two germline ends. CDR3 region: CASSGTGTDPRGRAGELFF. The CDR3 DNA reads TGTGCCAGCAGCGGAACGGGGACGGATCCCCGAGGAAGGGCCGGGGAGCTGTTTTTT.

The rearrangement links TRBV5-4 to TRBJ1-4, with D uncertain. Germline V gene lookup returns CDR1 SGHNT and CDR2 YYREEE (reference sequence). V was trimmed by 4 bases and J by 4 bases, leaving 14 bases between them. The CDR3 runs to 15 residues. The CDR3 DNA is TGTGCCAGCAGCCATGATATCGGCATTAATGAAAAACTGTTTTTT. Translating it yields CASSHDIGINEKLFF.

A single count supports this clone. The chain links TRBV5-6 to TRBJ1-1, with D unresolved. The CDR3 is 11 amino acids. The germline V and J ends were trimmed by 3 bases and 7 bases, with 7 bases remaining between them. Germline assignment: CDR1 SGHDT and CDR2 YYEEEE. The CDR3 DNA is TGTGCCAGCAGCTGGAGAGATGAAGCTTTCTTT. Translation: CASSWRDEAFF.

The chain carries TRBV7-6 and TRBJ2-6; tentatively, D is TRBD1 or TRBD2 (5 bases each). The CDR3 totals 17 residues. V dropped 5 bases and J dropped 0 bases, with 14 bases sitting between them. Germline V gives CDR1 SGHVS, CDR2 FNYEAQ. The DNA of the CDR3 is TGTGCCAGCAGCCCCACTCCAGGGAGCTCTGGGGCCAACGTCCTGACTTTC. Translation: CASSPTPGSSGANVLTF.

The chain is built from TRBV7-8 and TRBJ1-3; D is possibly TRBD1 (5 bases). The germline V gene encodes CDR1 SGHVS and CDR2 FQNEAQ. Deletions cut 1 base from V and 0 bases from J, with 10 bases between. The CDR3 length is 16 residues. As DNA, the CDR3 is TGTGCCAGCAGCTTAGAGGGTGGACACTCTGGAAACACCATATATTTT. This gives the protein CASSLEGGHSGNTIYF.

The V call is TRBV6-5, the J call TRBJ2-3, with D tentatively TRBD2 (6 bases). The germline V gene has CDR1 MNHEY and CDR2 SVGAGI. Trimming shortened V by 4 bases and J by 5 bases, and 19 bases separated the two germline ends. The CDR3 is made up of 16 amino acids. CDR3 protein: CASSFGGSGGGDTQYF. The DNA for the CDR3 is TGTGCCAGCAGTTTTGGTGGGTCCGGGGGTGGAGATACGCAGTATTTT.

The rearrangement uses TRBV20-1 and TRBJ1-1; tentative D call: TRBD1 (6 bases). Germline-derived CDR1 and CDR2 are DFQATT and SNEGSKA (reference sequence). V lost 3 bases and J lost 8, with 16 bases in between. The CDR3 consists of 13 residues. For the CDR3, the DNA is TGCAGTGCTAGTGTCAGGGGAGTGGGGGAAGCTTTCTTT. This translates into CSASVRGVGEAFF.

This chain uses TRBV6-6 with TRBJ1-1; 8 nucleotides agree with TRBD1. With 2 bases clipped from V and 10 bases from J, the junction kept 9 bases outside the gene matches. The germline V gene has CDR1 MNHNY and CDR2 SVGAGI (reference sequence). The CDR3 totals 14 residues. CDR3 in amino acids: CASSYPGQVGVAFF. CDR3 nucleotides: TGTGCCAGCAGTTACCCGGGACAGGTGGGGGTAGCTTTCTTT.

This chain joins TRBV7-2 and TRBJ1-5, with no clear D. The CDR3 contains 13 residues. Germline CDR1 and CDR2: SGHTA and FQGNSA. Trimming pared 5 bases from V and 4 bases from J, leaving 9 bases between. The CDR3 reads CASSPGRNQPQHF. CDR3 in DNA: TGTGCCAGCAGCCCGGGTCGAAATCAGCCCCAGCATTTT.

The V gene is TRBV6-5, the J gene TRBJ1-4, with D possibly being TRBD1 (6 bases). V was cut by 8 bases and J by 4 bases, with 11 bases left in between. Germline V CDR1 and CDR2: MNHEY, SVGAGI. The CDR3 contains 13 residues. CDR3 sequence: CASRDTLNEKLFF. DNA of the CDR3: TGTGCCAGCCGGGACACCCTTAATGAAAAACTGTTTTTT.

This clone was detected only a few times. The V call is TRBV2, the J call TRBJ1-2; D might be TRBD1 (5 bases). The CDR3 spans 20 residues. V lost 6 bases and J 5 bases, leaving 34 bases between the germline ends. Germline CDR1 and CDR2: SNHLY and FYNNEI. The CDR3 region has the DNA TGTGCCAGCAGCATGGGGATGATACAGGCCCGTACAACGGGAATTTATGGCTACACCTTC. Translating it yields CASSMGMIQARTTGIYGYTF.

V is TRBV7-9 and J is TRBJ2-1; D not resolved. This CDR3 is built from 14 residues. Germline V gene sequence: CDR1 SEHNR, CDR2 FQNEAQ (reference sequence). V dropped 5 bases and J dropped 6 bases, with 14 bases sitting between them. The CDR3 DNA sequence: TGTGCCAGCAGCCCGGACCCCGCGGCCAATGAGCAGTTCTTC. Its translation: CASSPDPAANEQFF.

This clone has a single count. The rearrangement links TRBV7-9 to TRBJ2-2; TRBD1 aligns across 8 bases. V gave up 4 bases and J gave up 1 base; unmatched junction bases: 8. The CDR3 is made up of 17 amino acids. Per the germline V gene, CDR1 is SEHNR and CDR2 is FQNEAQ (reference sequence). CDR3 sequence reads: CASSSIPGQENTGELFF. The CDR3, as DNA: TGTGCCAGCAGCTCGATTCCGGGACAGGAGAACACCGGGGAGCTGTTTTTT. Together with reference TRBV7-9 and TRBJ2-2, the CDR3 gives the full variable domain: DTGVSQNPRHKITKRGQNVTFRCDPISEHNRLYWYRQTLGQGPEFLTYFQNEAQLEKSRLLSDRFSAERPKGSFSTLEIQRTEQGDSAMYLCASSSIPGQENTGELFFGEGSRLTVL.

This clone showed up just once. CDR3 residues: CASSSTVGYGYTF. CDR3 coding DNA: TGTGCCAGCAGCTCGACAGTAGGCTATGGCTACACCTTC. V usage is TRBV7-2 and J usage is TRBJ1-2, with a weak D call TRBD1 (5 bases). Per the germline V gene, CDR1 is SGHTA and CDR2 is FQGNSA. The CDR3 is made up of 13 amino acids. V was clipped by 4 bases and J by 4 bases, with 10 bases between them.

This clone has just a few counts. The CDR3 nucleotides are TGTGCCAGCAGTGAAGCAGGGATTACAACTAATGAAAAACTGTTTTTT. It translates to CASSEAGITTNEKLFF. This chain connects TRBV6-1 to TRBJ1-4, with D unresolved. CDR1 is MNHNS and CDR2 is SASEGT in the germline V gene. The V and J ends lost 0 bases and 0 bases respectively, with 8 bases between them. The CDR3 consists of 16 residues.

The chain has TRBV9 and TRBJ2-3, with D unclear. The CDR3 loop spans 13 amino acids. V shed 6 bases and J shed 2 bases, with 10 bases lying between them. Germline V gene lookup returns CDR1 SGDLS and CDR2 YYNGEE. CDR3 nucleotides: TGTGCCAGCAATGAGATAGCCACAGATACGCAGTATTTT. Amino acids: CASNEIATDTQYF.

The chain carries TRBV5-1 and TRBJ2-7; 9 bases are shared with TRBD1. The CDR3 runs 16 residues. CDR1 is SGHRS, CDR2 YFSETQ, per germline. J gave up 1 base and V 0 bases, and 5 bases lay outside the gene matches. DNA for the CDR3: TGCGCCAGCAGCTTGGTGGGACAGGGTAGGTCCTACGAGCAGTACTTC. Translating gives CASSLVGQGRSYEQYF.